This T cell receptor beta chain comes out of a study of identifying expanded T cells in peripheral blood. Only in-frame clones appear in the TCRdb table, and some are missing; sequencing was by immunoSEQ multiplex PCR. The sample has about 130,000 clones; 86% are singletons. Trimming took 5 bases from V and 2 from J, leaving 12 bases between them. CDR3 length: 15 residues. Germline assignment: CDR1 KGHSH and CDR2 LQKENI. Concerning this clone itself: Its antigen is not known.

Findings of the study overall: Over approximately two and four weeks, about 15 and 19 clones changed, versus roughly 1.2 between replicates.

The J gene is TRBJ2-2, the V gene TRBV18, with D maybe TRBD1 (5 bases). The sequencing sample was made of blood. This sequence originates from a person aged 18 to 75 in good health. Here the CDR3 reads CASSRQLYNTGELFF. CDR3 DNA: TGTGCCAGCTCAAGACAGCTCTATAACACCGGGGAGCTGTTTTTT.